This TCR beta chain was identified in a study of CD8+ T cells in alopecia areata. Per the germline V gene, CDR1 is SGHAT and CDR2 is FQNNGV. The CDR3 is 15 residues long. With V trimmed by 5 bases and J by 5 bases, 10 bases remained unmatched. Treatment described: oral pan-JAK inhibitor, 5-10 mg twice daily. It was cDNA, reverse transcribed from extracted RNA, that served as the sequencing template. Clones were read by immunoSEQ multiplex PCR, and TCRdb kept only the in-frame ones, dropping some. Of 200,000 or so clones listed, roughly two fifths are singletons. The rearrangement joins TRBV11-2 to TRBJ2-5; TRBD2 matches 8 bases. This specimen consisted of CD4+ T cells sorted from blood, obtained around week 37, from a patient treated with tofacitinib. The sequence was collected from a human donor with alopecia areata. The CDR3, as DNA: TGTGCCAGCAGCGCTAGCGGGCAGGACCCGGAGACCCAGTACTTC. It specifies CASSASGQDPETQYF.